The T cell receptor (beta chain) described here comes from a study of cytomegalovirus exposure and HLA in healthy donors. Study outcomes and limitations: Most TCR sequences were rare, but some public TCRs occurred in many donors.

As concerns this clone: Its antigen is not identified.

Germline lookup yields CDR1 MNHEY and CDR2 SMNVEV (reference sequence). CDR3 length: 14 amino acids. V gave up 0 bases and J gave up 2 bases, with 5 bases separating them. Profiling relied on immunoSEQ multiplex PCR, and the TCRdb table lists in-frame clones only, not all of them. The sample has about 140,000 clones; 86% are singletons. The sample taken for sequencing was PBMCs. The receptor's source is a man younger than 35 in good health and CMV-seronegative. V is TRBV27 and J is TRBJ1-5; D is unclear. This chain's CDR3 is CASSLSAGNQPQHF. CDR3 coding DNA: TGTGCCAGCAGTTTATCGGCAGGCAATCAGCCCCAGCATTTT.